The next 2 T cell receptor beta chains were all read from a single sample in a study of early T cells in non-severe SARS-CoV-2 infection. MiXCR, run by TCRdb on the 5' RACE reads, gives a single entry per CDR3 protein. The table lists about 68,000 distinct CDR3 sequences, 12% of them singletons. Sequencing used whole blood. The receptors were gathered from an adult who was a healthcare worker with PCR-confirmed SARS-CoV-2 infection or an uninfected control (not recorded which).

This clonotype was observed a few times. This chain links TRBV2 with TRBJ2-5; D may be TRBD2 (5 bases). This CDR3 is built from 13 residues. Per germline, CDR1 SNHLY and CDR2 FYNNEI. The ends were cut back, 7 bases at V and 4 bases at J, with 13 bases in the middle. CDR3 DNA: TGTGCCAGCATGGGGAGCAACCTAGAGACCCAGTACTTC. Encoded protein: CASMGSNLETQYF.

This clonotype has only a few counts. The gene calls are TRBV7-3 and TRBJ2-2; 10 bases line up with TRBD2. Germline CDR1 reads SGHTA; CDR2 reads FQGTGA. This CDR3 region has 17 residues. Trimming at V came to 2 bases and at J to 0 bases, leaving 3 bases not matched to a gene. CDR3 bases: TGTGCCAGCAGCTTACTAGCGGGGGTCGCGAACACCGGGGAGCTGTTTTTT. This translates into CASSLLAGVANTGELFF.